This is a list of T cell receptor beta chains from one sample in a study of beta chain features in type 1 diabetes. The data were produced by immunoSEQ multiplex PCR, yet TCRdb's version contains in-frame clones alone and is incomplete. Here the sample spans around 300,000 clones, 8% to 13% being singletons. Material: naive CD4+ T cells from blood. These receptors originate from a woman under 40 in good health. Both conserved end residues are part of each CDR3. The D gene is left open where the match is weak. Not all rows give a size; the values are once, few, many and, for expanded clones, a class.

>NA|18|NA|TRBV21-1|TRBJ2-5
CASSKASSSGAPQETQYF
TGTGCCAGCAGCAAAGCTTCGTCTAGCGGGGCACCCCAAGAGACCCAGTACTTC
>few|13|NA|TRBV27|TRBJ2-7
CASTPDNSYEQYF
TGTGCCAGCACCCCGGACAACTCCTACGAGCAGTACTTC
>NA|18|TRBD1|TRBV18|TRBJ1-1
CASSPNSQGVGMNTEAFF
TGTGCCAGCTCACCTAACTCACAGGGGGTCGGAATGAACACTGAAGCTTTCTTT
>NA|15|NA|TRBV21-1|TRBJ2-7
CASSNVGTSGYEQYF
TGTGCCAGCAGCAACGTCGGGACTAGCGGCTACGAGCAGTACTTC
>NA|15|TRBD1|TRBV5-4|TRBJ2-3
CASSFYRGPADTQYF
TGTGCCAGCAGCTTTTACAGGGGGCCAGCAGATACGCAGTATTTT
>NA|19|TRBD2|TRBV4-3|TRBJ2-1
CASSQDPTSGSSAYNEQFF
TGCGCCAGCAGCCAAGATCCGACTAGCGGGAGTTCCGCCTACAATGAGCAGTTCTTC
>NA|14|NA|TRBV6-1|TRBJ2-7
CASRKTGNSYEQYF
TGTGCCAGCAGAAAGACAGGAAACTCCTACGAGCAGTACTTC
>few|14|TRBD1|TRBV5-6|TRBJ1-2
CASTPGQGFLGYTF
TGTGCCAGCACACCGGGACAGGGTTTCTTGGGCTACACCTTC
>few|13|NA|TRBV5-4|TRBJ2-5
CASQLGGQETQYF
TGTGCCAGCCAGCTGGGGGGACAAGAGACCCAGTACTTC
>few|12|NA|TRBV6-6|TRBJ2-5
CASSGQPETQYF
TGTGCCAGCAGTGGACAGCCGGAGACCCAGTACTTC
>few|16|NA|TRBV2|TRBJ1-5
CASSDFGGANNQPQHF
TGTGCCAGCAGTGATTTTGGGGGCGCGAATAATCAGCCCCAGCATTTT
>few|15|NA|TRBV7-2|TRBJ2-6
CASSFPGAGANVLTF
TGTGCCAGCAGCTTTCCCGGGGCTGGGGCCAACGTCCTGACTTTC
>NA|15|NA|TRBV4-3|TRBJ2-1
CASSQPGTNYNEQFF
TGCGCCAGCAGCCAACCCGGGACAAACTACAATGAGCAGTTCTTC
>NA|14|TRBD2|TRBV18|TRBJ2-1
CASSRLAESREQFF
TGTGCCAGCTCAAGACTAGCGGAATCAAGGGAGCAGTTCTTC
>few|17|TRBD2|TRBV7-6|TRBJ2-2
CASSLVAGGANTGELFF
TGTGCCAGCAGCTTAGTGGCGGGAGGGGCGAACACCGGGGAGCTGTTTTTT
>NA|14|TRBD2|TRBV30|TRBJ2-1
CAWSVYRGSREQFF
TGTGCCTGGAGTGTCTATCGCGGGAGTCGGGAGCAGTTCTTC
>NA|16|TRBD2|TRBV6-1|TRBJ2-1
CASSGTSGRGYNEQFF
TGTGCCAGCAGTGGGACTAGCGGGAGAGGGTACAATGAGCAGTTCTTC
>few|11|NA|TRBV23-1|TRBJ2-7
CASSRRVEQYF
TGCGCCAGCAGTCGCCGGGTTGAGCAGTACTTC
>few|14|TRBD1|TRBV5-1|TRBJ2-3
CASSLGQGADTQYF
TGCGCCAGCAGCTTGGGACAGGGGGCAGATACGCAGTATTTT
>NA|13|TRBD2|TRBV18|TRBJ2-7
CASSPGLALEQYF
TGTGCCAGCTCACCTGGACTAGCATTAGAGCAGTACTTC
>NA|19|NA|TRBV5-6|TRBJ2-1
CASSYRASGRTGSYNEQFF
TGTGCCAGCAGCTACCGAGCGAGCGGTCGGACGGGTTCCTACAATGAGCAGTTCTTC
>few|14|TRBD1|TRBV18|TRBJ2-5
CASSFGTGEETQYF
TGTGCCAGCTCATTCGGGACAGGGGAGGAGACCCAGTACTTC
>NA|14|NA|TRBV29-1|TRBJ2-1
CSVEPASSYNEQFF
TGCAGCGTTGAGCCAGCTAGCTCCTACAATGAGCAGTTCTTC
>few|14|NA|TRBV18|TRBJ2-5
CASSPPGVQETQYF
TGTGCCAGCTCACCCCCGGGAGTCCAAGAGACCCAGTACTTC
>NA|13|NA|TRBV4-2|TRBJ2-1
CASSQQLVAEQFF
TGTGCCAGCAGCCAACAGCTAGTGGCTGAGCAGTTCTTC
>few|14|NA|TRBV7-9|TRBJ1-4
CASSPTRKNEKLFF
TGTGCCAGCAGCCCGACTCGGAAGAATGAAAAACTGTTTTTT
>NA|16|NA|TRBV6-5|TRBJ2-1
CASSYSVRRSYNEQFF
TGTGCCAGCAGTTACTCTGTGAGGCGCTCCTACAATGAGCAGTTCTTC
>few|15|NA|TRBV28|TRBJ2-6
CASSLSGHGANVLTF
TGTGCCAGCAGTTTGTCAGGGCACGGGGCCAACGTCCTGACTTTC
>NA|13|TRBD1|TRBV7-9|TRBJ2-7
CASSSDRAGEQYF
TGTGCCAGCAGCTCGGACAGGGCTGGCGAGCAGTACTTC
>few|15|TRBD2|TRBV18|TRBJ2-3
CASSPWREGTDTQYF
TGTGCCAGCTCACCATGGCGGGAGGGCACAGATACGCAGTATTTT
>few|14|TRBD2|TRBV19|TRBJ2-7
CASRLGLAGGEQYF
TGTGCCAGTAGGCTGGGACTAGCGGGAGGAGAGCAGTACTTC
>few|13|NA|TRBV5-1|TRBJ1-5
CASRSESNQPQHF
TGCGCCAGTCGTTCGGAGAGCAATCAGCCCCAGCATTTT
>few|16|TRBD1|TRBV7-2|TRBJ2-7
CASSYKHRDRAYEQYF
TGTGCCAGCAGCTACAAACACCGGGACAGGGCCTACGAGCAGTACTTC
>few|13|NA|TRBV4-3|TRBJ2-7
CASSQAEGSEQYF
TGCGCCAGCAGCCAAGCCGAGGGCTCCGAGCAGTACTTC
>NA|14|NA|TRBV28|TRBJ2-3
CASSGALGTDTQYF
TGTGCCAGCAGTGGGGCGTTAGGGACAGATACGCAGTATTTT
>few|16|TRBD1|TRBV4-3|TRBJ1-5
CASSQDTGGGNQPQHF
TGCGCCAGCAGCCAAGACACAGGGGGCGGCAATCAGCCCCAGCATTTT
>few|14|TRBD1|TRBV28|TRBJ2-7
CASKGQPSVYEQYF
TGTGCCAGCAAGGGACAGCCGTCCGTTTACGAGCAGTACTTC
>NA|13|NA|TRBV7-6|TRBJ2-7
CASSLGRVYEQYF
TGTGCCAGCAGCTTAGGCAGGGTCTACGAGCAGTACTTC
>few|16|TRBD1|TRBV30|TRBJ1-5
CAWSVTGTGAYQPQHF
TGTGCCTGGAGTGTTACCGGGACAGGGGCCTATCAGCCCCAGCATTTT
>NA|15|NA|TRBV27|TRBJ1-1
CASNSPGYLLREAFF
TGTGCCAGCAATTCTCCGGGTTACCTTTTGAGAGAAGCTTTCTTT
>few|17|NA|TRBV27|TRBJ2-1
CASSSWAVSIRPTEQFF
TGTGCCAGCAGTTCTTGGGCCGTATCAATCCGGCCGACTGAGCAGTTCTTC
>few|13|NA|TRBV5-1|TRBJ2-5
CASSLQGGETQYF
TGCGCCAGCAGCTTGCAAGGAGGAGAGACCCAGTACTTC
>NA|15|NA|TRBV7-8|TRBJ1-5
CASSLAAGSNQPQHF
TGTGCCAGCAGCTTAGCCGCGGGTAGCAATCAGCCCCAGCATTTT
>NA|12|TRBD1|TRBV18|TRBJ1-1
CASSPDRAGAFF
TGTGCCAGCTCACCAGACAGGGCGGGAGCTTTCTTT
>few|14|NA|TRBV7-7|TRBJ2-5
CASSLGQIQETQYF
TGTGCTAGCAGCTTAGGACAGATCCAAGAGACCCAGTACTTC
>NA|14|NA|TRBV19|TRBJ1-1
CASIIGADGTEAFF
TGTGCCAGTATCATTGGGGCGGATGGGACTGAAGCTTTCTTT
>few|15|NA|TRBV6-1|TRBJ2-3
CASSVSITSTDTQYF
TGTGCCAGCAGTGTTTCGATAACTAGCACAGATACGCAGTATTTT
>NA|14|TRBD1|TRBV28|TRBJ2-7
CASSQGQGPYEQYF
TGTGCCAGCAGCCAAGGACAGGGACCCTACGAGCAGTACTTC
>NA|14|NA|TRBV18|TRBJ2-3
CASSPRQVLDTQYF
TGTGCCAGCTCTCCGCGACAGGTTCTAGATACGCAGTATTTT
>few|17|TRBD2|TRBV5-1|TRBJ2-7
CASSAGVGGSATYEQYF
TGCGCCAGCAGCGCCGGTGTGGGCGGGAGCGCTACCTACGAGCAGTACTTC
>NA|12|NA|TRBV6-5|TRBJ2-7
CASSRGQYEQYF
TGTGCCAGCAGCCGCGGACAATACGAGCAGTACTTC
>few|13|NA|TRBV9|TRBJ2-1
CASSEWANNEQFF
TGTGCCAGCAGCGAGTGGGCCAACAATGAGCAGTTCTTC